This T cell receptor beta chain was identified during a study of persistence of HIV-infected CD4 T cells. This was the immunoSEQ version 4 assay in survey mode. The method was immunoSEQ multiplex PCR; TCRdb's version includes in-frame clones alone and lacks a portion of them. The sample records 40,000 to 45,000 clones, roughly 90% being singletons. The V gene's germline CDR1 is SEHNR and CDR2 FQNEAQ (reference sequence). The CDR3 totals 14 residues. Trimming removed 1 base at V and 4 bases at J, with 10 bases between. As for this clone: The antigen is not known.

Anti-CD3/anti-CD28 beads served as a nonspecific positive control stimulus. Sorting selected CD4+ T cells upregulating both CD40 ligand and CD69. Donors had CD4+ T cell counts above 400 cells/uL and were CMV-seropositive. Anti-CD28/CD49d costimulation, CD40-blocking antibody and enfuvirtide were given to CD8-depleted PBMCs for roughly 20 hours. The TCR originated in an adult man with HIV who was CMV-seropositive. The material was CD4+ T cells sorted from PBMCs after roughly 18-hour stimulation, obtained from a patient who received antiretroviral therapy. V is TRBV7-9 and J is TRBJ1-1; perhaps TRBD1 as D (6 bases). CDR3 coding DNA: TGTGCCAGCAGCTTAGAGGACAGTACCACTGAAGCTTTCTTT. It codes for CASSLEDSTTEAFF.